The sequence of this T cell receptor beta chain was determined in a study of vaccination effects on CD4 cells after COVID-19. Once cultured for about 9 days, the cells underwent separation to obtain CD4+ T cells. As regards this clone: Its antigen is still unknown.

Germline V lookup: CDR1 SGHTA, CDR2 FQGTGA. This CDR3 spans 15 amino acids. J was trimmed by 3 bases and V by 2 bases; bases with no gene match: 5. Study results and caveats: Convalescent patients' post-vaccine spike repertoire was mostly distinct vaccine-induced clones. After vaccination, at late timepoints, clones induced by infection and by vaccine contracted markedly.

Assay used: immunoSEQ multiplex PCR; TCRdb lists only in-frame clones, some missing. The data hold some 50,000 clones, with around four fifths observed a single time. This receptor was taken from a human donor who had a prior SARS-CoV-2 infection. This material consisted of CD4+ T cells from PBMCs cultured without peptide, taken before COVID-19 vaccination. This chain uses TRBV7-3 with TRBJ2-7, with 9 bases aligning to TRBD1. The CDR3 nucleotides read TGTGCCAGCAGCTTAGCCGGGACAGGGCTCTACGAGCAGTACTTC. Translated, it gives CASSLAGTGLYEQYF.